One sample yielded the 8 T cell receptor beta chains listed below, sequenced in a study of T cell repertoires in cytomegalovirus infection. No antigen is known for these receptors. TCRdb passed the reads through MiXCR, listing each CDR3 protein once. The sample carries approximately 470,000 distinct CDR3 sequences, about 44% recorded once. The starting material was cultured PBMCs, obtained from culture after CMV antigen stimulation. The receptors were sampled from a human donor in good health (CMV status not recorded). Some clones in this sample may be carry-over from other donors' samples.

The chain recombines TRBV6-9 with TRBJ1-1, with 8 positions matching TRBD1. CDR3 length: 12 residues. From germline, CDR1 is MNHGY and CDR2 SVAAGI. V was clipped by 9 bases and J by 4 bases; unmatched bases: 4. The CDR3 region has the DNA TGTGCCAGGGCTACAGGGGGCACTGAAGCTTTCTTT. It codes for CARATGGTEAFF.

The CDR3 coding sequence is TGTGCCATCAGCAGGGAGAAAGAGACCCAGTACTTC. Protein sequence: CAISREKETQYF. V and J are TRBV10-3 and TRBJ2-5, with D possibly called TRBD1 or TRBD2 (5 bases each). V gave up 6 bases and J gave up 3 bases, with 8 bases separating them. CDR3 length equals 12 residues. Germline loops: CDR1 ENHRY, CDR2 SYGVKD.

Only a few counts were recorded for this clonotype. The CDR3 region is CASHGTGVYEQYF. CDR3 DNA: TGTGCCAGCCATGGCACAGGGGTCTACGAGCAGTACTTC. This rearrangement joins TRBV12-3 or TRBV12-4 to TRBJ2-7; 7 bases are shared with TRBD1. Trimming removed 8 bases from V and 3 bases from J; junction bases left unmatched: 7. This CDR3 is built from 13 residues.

CDR3 protein: CATSDLHSFEQFF. The CDR3 region has the DNA TGTGCCACCAGTGATTTGCACTCATTTGAGCAGTTCTTC. This chain links TRBV24-1 with TRBJ2-1; D is unclear. CDR1 is KGHDR, CDR2 SFDVKD, per germline. V lost 0 bases and J 9 bases, leaving 8 bases between the germline ends. The CDR3 has 13 residues.

This clonotype has at least ten counts. The CDR3 protein is CASIGQRTDTQYF. CDR3 nucleotides: TGTGCCAGCATAGGGCAACGCACAGATACGCAGTATTTT. V and J are TRBV7-2 and TRBJ2-3; D is uncertain. Germline V CDR1 and CDR2: SGHTA, FQGNSA. The ends were cut back, 7 bases at V and 1 base at J, with 9 bases in the middle. CDR3 length equals 13 residues. Full variable domain (outside the CDR3, taken from reference TRBV7-2 and TRBJ2-3): GAGVSQSPSNKVTEKGKDVELRCDPISGHTALYWYRQSLGQGLEFLIYFQGNSAPDKSGLPSDRFSAERTGGSVSTLTIQRTQQEDSAVYLCASIGQRTDTQYFGPGTRLTVL.

The gene calls are TRBV12-3 or TRBV12-4 and TRBJ1-1, with D unresolved. This CDR3 contains 13 residues. Trimming removed 6 bases at V and 11 bases at J, with 19 bases between. The CDR3 DNA follows: TGTGCCAGCAGCCGGGATCCCACCAGGTCGGCTTTCTTT. Amino acids: CASSRDPTRSAFF.

This clonotype was observed a few times. The chain links TRBV10-3 to TRBJ1-1; maybe TRBD1 (5 bases). Germline CDR1 ENHRY, CDR2 SYGVKD. The CDR3 is 13 amino acids. V lost 4 bases and J lost 5, with 11 bases in between. The CDR3 here is CAISGRGDTEAFF. CDR3 DNA: TGTGCCATCAGTGGTAGGGGCGATACTGAAGCTTTCTTT.

This chain joins TRBV20-1 and TRBJ1-4; D not certain. This CDR3 is 12 amino acids long. V lost 5 bases and J 8 bases, leaving 12 bases between the germline ends. Germline CDR1 DFQATT, CDR2 SNEGSKA (reference sequence). The CDR3 here is CSADRTEEKLFF. The CDR3 nucleotides read TGCAGTGCTGACCGGACGGAGGAAAAACTGTTTTTT.